This T cell receptor beta chain was found in a study of CD8 T cells in ankylosing spondylitis. Study results and limitations: What seemed typical of ankylosing spondylitis blood was a TCR beta motif built from about eight highly homologous variants. Prior work had noted some motif variants in reactive arthritis blood and synovial fluid. Clones linked with disease were CD8+ and fairly uncommon in the peripheral blood.

TCRdb recomputed calls from the 5' RACE reads with MiXCR, one row per CDR3 protein. Counted here are fewer than 400,000 distinct CDR3 sequences, 20% to 25% occurring once; the ten biggest clones make up roughly 16%. The CDR3 runs 15 residues. The V and J ends lost 0 bases and 4 bases, in that order; junction bases with no gene match: 1. Per the germline V gene, CDR1 is MGHRA and CDR2 is YSYEKL. Note on this clonotype: Its antigen is unidentified.

This clonotype was obtained from a male donor with ankylosing spondylitis. The chain recombines TRBV4-1 with TRBJ2-3; 10 nucleotides agree with TRBD1. The sequenced material came from blood, either unsorted or a sorted T cell fraction (not recorded which). Here the CDR3 reads CASSQEGTGADTQYF. In DNA form, the CDR3 reads TGCGCCAGCAGCCAAGAGGGGACAGGGGCAGATACGCAGTATTTT.